This T cell receptor beta chain was sequenced in a study of OX40 agonist ivuxolimab in advanced cancers. With respect to the entire study: Ivuxolimab was an agonistic, fully human IgG2 monoclonal antibody directed against OX40 (CD134), a costimulatory receptor. In the dose-escalation cohort, approximately 83% of patients were male, and the mean age was around 60 years with a range of roughly 20 to 80. Intravenous ivuxolimab was administered to patients every 2 weeks at six dose levels: 0.01, 0.1, 0.3, 1.5, 3 and 10 mg/kg. The point of sequencing TCRbeta in the periphery was to test whether ivuxolimab changed TCR sequence diversity and drove clonal T-cell expansion. The monotherapy dose-escalation portion (N ≈ 50 patients) of the phase I ivuxolimab trial is reported in the paper. Partial responses occurred in three dose-escalation patients: two with cutaneous melanoma and one with hepatocellular carcinoma. Among the approximately 50 dose-escalation patients, roughly 20 had hepatocellular carcinoma, roughly 15 melanoma, 9 renal cell carcinoma and 9 head and neck cancer. Prior anti-PD-1, anti-PD-L1 or anti-CTLA-4 therapy was permitted, and approximately 40% of dose-escalation patients had received checkpoint inhibitors.

The trial excluded patients who had a history of autoimmune disease or were on systemic immunosuppression. Peripheral blood for TCR sequencing was collected from all dose cohorts at baseline, on cycle 4 day 1, and on cycle 7 day 1. Samples were obtained from an open-label, multicenter, first-in-human phase I dose-escalation trial of ivuxolimab. Adults with locally advanced or metastatic melanoma, renal cell, hepatocellular, or head and neck squamous cell carcinoma were enrolled in the trial. Before TCR sequencing, CD4+ T cells and CD8+ T cells from peripheral blood were sorted into separate populations. The paper's findings and limits, for the study overall: At doses from 0.1 to 3.0 mg/kg, clonal expansion was seen in both CD4+ and CD8+ blood T cells between baseline and week 6. In the 0.1-3.0 mg/kg groups, partial responders had among the lowest normalized peripheral clonal expansion, particularly in CD8+ T cells. Low levels of normalized T-cell clonal expansion were also seen in some nonresponding patients. Antigen specificity was not determined for the clonally expanded peripheral T cells. After ivuxolimab, CD8+ T cells had more expanded clones than CD4+ T cells on average.

In regard to this clone: No cognate antigen has been identified for it. Per-base quality was not reported, and no clone a single base away is much larger than it.

Genomic DNA was extracted from sorted cells for sequencing of the TCRbeta CDR3 region. TCRbeta CDR3 regions were sequenced using the immunoSEQ Assay. TCRdb's version of the immuneACCESS table is confined to in-frame rearrangements and falls short of the full clone set. An unresolved V gene accounts for under half of the shortfall where checked; the remainder is of unknown origin. For this sample there are under 85,000 clones; around 82% appear just once. Roughly 7.9% of the sample lies in the top ten. This receptor was identified in an adult with an advanced solid tumor such as melanoma, head and neck, liver or kidney cancer. The sequenced sample was CD4+ or CD8+ T cells sorted from blood, obtained in a trial of the OX40 agonist ivuxolimab.

In nucleotides, the sequence is TGTGCCAGTAGTATCCCGGGATCCTATGGCTACACCTTC. This is translated as CASSIPGSYGYTF. The chain is assembled from TRBV19 and TRBJ1-2; no D segment can be confidently identified. CDR3 length: 13 amino acids, cysteine to phenylalanine. Of the read, only the CDR3 DNA is kept; its 39 bases are in frame from base 1. CDR1 and CDR2 were assigned from the germline V gene (reference sequence) as LNHDA and SQIVND. Trimming at the junction amounts to 3 bases on V and 4 bases on J, and the germline ends lie 9 bases apart.